This passage covers 20 T cell receptor beta chains from one sample sequenced in a study of control samples from healthy donors and cancer patients. TCRdb's copy holds only in-frame clones and misses some; the assay was immunoSEQ multiplex PCR. This table holds approximately 120,000 clones, roughly 90% found once. Material: blood. The source is a man aged 18 to 29 in good health.

The CDR3 bases are TGTGCCAGCAGCCCTATTCTCCGAGGAGAAGCTTTCTTT. Translated: CASSPILRGEAFF. The gene calls are TRBV2 and TRBJ1-1, with D hard to call. Trimming left V 6 bases short and J 8 bases short, with 16 bases between. The CDR3 has 13 residues. Germline V gives CDR1 SNHLY, CDR2 FYNNEI.

The rearrangement uses TRBV28 and TRBJ2-1, with 7 bases fitting TRBD2. CDR3 length: 14 residues. V shed 9 bases and J 2 bases; nucleotides not matched to a gene: 7. Per germline, CDR1 MDHEN and CDR2 SYDVKM. CDR3 nucleotides: TGTGCCAGTGATTCTAGCGGAACCTACAATGAGCAGTTCTTC. It specifies CASDSSGTYNEQFF.

A remark on this clone: The sample carries other DNA sequences with the same CDR3. The rearrangement uses TRBV6-5 and TRBJ1-5; D perhaps matches TRBD1 (5 bases). V was shortened by 0 bases and J by 5 bases, with 8 bases between the two germline ends. Per germline, CDR1 MNHEY and CDR2 SVGAGI. The CDR3 contains 14 residues. CDR3 nucleotides: TGTGCCAGCAGTTACTCGGGGGGGTATCAGCCCCAGCATTTT. Protein product: CASSYSGGYQPQHF.

This clone was seen more than once but under ten times. The chain uses TRBV6-4 and TRBJ2-3; tentative D call: TRBD1 (5 bases). V gave up 3 bases and J gave up 2 bases, with 9 bases separating them. In germline, CDR1 is MRHNA, CDR2 SNTAGT. The CDR3 spans 14 residues. The DNA of the CDR3 is TGTGCCAGCAGTGAGTTAGGGGCCACAGATACGCAGTATTTT. It yields the protein CASSELGATDTQYF.

V gene TRBV19 combines with J gene TRBJ2-1; either TRBD1 or TRBD2 may supply D (5 bases each). Trimming cost V 7 bases and J 14 bases, with 15 bases left between them. The CDR3 spans 11 residues. From germline, CDR1 is LNHDA and CDR2 SQIVND (reference sequence). CDR3 coding DNA: TGTGCCAGTAACTTGGGACGAGAAAAGTTCTTC. Its translation is CASNLGREKFF.

This clone was recorded only once. The chain carries TRBV7-3 and TRBJ1-2; no definite D call. Germline V gives CDR1 SGHTA, CDR2 FQGTGA. The CDR3 has 13 residues. V was clipped by 0 bases and J by 5 bases, with 7 bases between them. CDR3 region: CASSLTKGYGYTF. In DNA, the CDR3 is TGTGCCAGCAGCTTAACAAAAGGGTATGGCTACACCTTC.

The V and J genes are TRBV27 and TRBJ2-7; unclear D gene. Trimming cost V 2 bases and J 3 bases, with 14 bases left between them. Per the germline V gene, CDR1 is MNHEY and CDR2 is SMNVEV (reference sequence). The CDR3 totals 15 residues. CDR3 nucleotide sequence: TGTGCCAGCAGTTTACAGGCCAAGGGCTACTACGAGCAGTACTTC. Its protein is CASSLQAKGYYEQYF.

The chain links TRBV7-3 to TRBJ2-1, with TRBD2 matching over 7 bases. From germline, CDR1 is SGHTA and CDR2 FQGTGA. V was clipped by 4 bases and J by 0 bases; unmatched bases: 6. The CDR3 loop spans 16 amino acids. The CDR3 bases are TGTGCCAGCAGCTCTCTAGCGGCGAGCTCCTACAATGAGCAGTTCTTC. It translates to CASSSLAASSYNEQFF.

The genes are TRBV24-1 and TRBJ2-1; the match to TRBD2 covers 7 bases. Losses at the gene ends were 3 bases for V and 0 bases for J; bases not matched to a gene: 4. This CDR3 comprises 16 residues. The germline CDR1 and CDR2 sequences are KGHDR and SFDVKD. The CDR3 here is CATSDASGSSYNEQFF. The CDR3 bases are TGTGCCACCAGTGATGCTAGCGGAAGCTCCTACAATGAGCAGTTCTTC.

The chain joins TRBV27 to TRBJ1-5; D unresolved. V lost 5 bases, J lost 2 bases, and 7 bases lay in between. From germline, CDR1 is MNHEY and CDR2 SMNVEV (reference sequence). There are 13 residues in the CDR3. The DNA for the CDR3 is TGTGCCAGCAGTACTTGGGGCAATCAGCCCCAGCATTTT. The encoded protein is CASSTWGNQPQHF.

CDR3 loop: CASRNRVGSPGANVLTF. CDR3 bases: TGTGCCAGTAGGAACAGGGTAGGGTCTCCCGGGGCCAACGTCCTGACTTTC. V and J are TRBV19 and TRBJ2-6, with TRBD1 as a possible D gene (6 bases). Looked up from germline, CDR1 is LNHDA and CDR2 is SQIVND (reference sequence). The CDR3 has 17 residues. V was clipped by 6 bases and J by 4 bases, with 19 bases between them.

DNA of the CDR3: TGTGCCTCCACATCATCCGATACGCAGTATTTT. As protein: CASTSSDTQYF. The rearrangement joins TRBV19 to TRBJ2-3; D not certain. Looked up from germline, CDR1 is LNHDA and CDR2 is SQIVND (reference sequence). Trimming cost V 11 bases and J 6 bases, with 12 bases left between them. This CDR3 spans 11 amino acids.

The chain combines TRBV7-3 with TRBJ2-1, with TRBD2 matching over 10 bases. The junction had 9 bases not matched to a gene; V was cut back by 6 bases and J by 7 bases. CDR3 size: 15 residues. Germline CDR1 and CDR2: SGHTA and FQGTGA. The CDR3 here is CASSTGLAFQNEQFF. CDR3 in DNA: TGTGCCAGCAGTACGGGACTAGCGTTTCAGAATGAGCAGTTCTTC.

V is TRBV5-6 and J is TRBJ1-4; possible D gene TRBD1, 6 bases. In germline, CDR1 is SGHDT, CDR2 YYEEEE. Trimming left V 4 bases short and J 8 bases short, with 15 bases between. This CDR3 spans 14 amino acids. CDR3 nucleotide sequence: TGTGCCAGCAGCCGCCGGACAGCCTTGGAAAAACTGTTTTTT. This sequence encodes CASSRRTALEKLFF. Complete variable domain (other parts from reference TRBV5-6 and TRBJ1-4): DAGVTQSPTHLIKTRGQQVTLRCSPKSGHDTVSWYQQALGQGPQFIFQYYEEEERQRGNFPDRFSGHQFPNYSSELNVNALLLGDSALYLCASSRRTALEKLFFGSGTQLSVL.

This sequence joins TRBV30 and TRBJ1-1; no clear D gene. CDR3 length: 14 amino acids. CDR1 and CDR2 from the germline V gene are GTSNPN and SVGIG (reference sequence). V lost 1 base to trimming and J lost 4 bases, with 13 bases between them. As DNA, the CDR3 is TGTGCCTGGAGTGGGGATCCGAAAATCACTGAAGCTTTCTTT. Protein product: CAWSGDPKITEAFF.

V is TRBV15 and J is TRBJ2-7; D not resolved. This CDR3 is 15 amino acids long. Trimming pared 0 bases from V and 3 bases from J, leaving 12 bases between. Germline CDR1 is LNHNV and CDR2 is YYDKDF (reference sequence). CDR3 sequence (DNA): TGTGCCACCAGCAGAGAAAGGATACGTAACTACGAGCAGTACTTC. It specifies CATSRERIRNYEQYF.

This chain links TRBV7-3 with TRBJ2-2; 9 bases are a match to TRBD2. CDR3 length equals 15 residues. Trimming cost V 3 bases and J 1 base; bases outside gene matches: 0. Germline values: CDR1 SGHTA, CDR2 FQGTGA. CDR3 in DNA: TGTGCCAGCAGCTTTAGCGGGAGGAACACCGGGGAGCTGTTTTTT. Encoded protein: CASSFSGRNTGELFF.

The J gene is TRBJ2-1, the V gene TRBV11-2, with 7 bases lining up with TRBD2. After removal of 2 bases from V and 6 bases from J, the junction contained 19 bases not matched to a gene. This CDR3 has 19 amino acids. Germline CDR1 is SGHAT and CDR2 is FQNNGV. Written as DNA, the CDR3 is TGTGCCAGCAGCTTATTGCTTGCGGTAGCGGGCCTGGGGCTCAATGAGCAGTTCTTC. This gives the protein CASSLLLAVAGLGLNEQFF. Full variable domain (remainder filled in from reference TRBV11-2 and TRBJ2-1): EAGVAQSPRYKIIEKRQSVAFWCNPISGHATLYWYQQILGQGPKLLIQFQNNGVVDDSQLPKDRFSAERLKGVDSTLKIQPAKLEDSAVYLCASSLLLAVAGLGLNEQFFGPGTRLTVL.

The rearrangement uses TRBV4-1 and TRBJ2-7; 7 nucleotides align to TRBD2. Germline V lookup: CDR1 MGHRA, CDR2 YSYEKL. The ends lost 2 bases at V and 4 bases at J; junction bases unmatched: 8. This CDR3 spans 15 amino acids. CDR3 in DNA: TGCGCCAGCAGCCAACTACTAGCGTCCTTATACGAGCAGTACTTC. It codes for CASSQLLASLYEQYF.

J is TRBJ2-3 and V is TRBV9, with a possible D match to TRBD2 (6 bases). Trimming took off 7 bases at V and 11 bases at J, with 23 bases between the two ends. Germline CDR1 is SGDLS and CDR2 is YYNGEE. This CDR3 is built from 14 residues. As DNA, the CDR3 is TGTGCCAGCGGCCAGGCGGGACCTCAGAGTTGGCAGTATTTT. It is translated as CASGQAGPQSWQYF.